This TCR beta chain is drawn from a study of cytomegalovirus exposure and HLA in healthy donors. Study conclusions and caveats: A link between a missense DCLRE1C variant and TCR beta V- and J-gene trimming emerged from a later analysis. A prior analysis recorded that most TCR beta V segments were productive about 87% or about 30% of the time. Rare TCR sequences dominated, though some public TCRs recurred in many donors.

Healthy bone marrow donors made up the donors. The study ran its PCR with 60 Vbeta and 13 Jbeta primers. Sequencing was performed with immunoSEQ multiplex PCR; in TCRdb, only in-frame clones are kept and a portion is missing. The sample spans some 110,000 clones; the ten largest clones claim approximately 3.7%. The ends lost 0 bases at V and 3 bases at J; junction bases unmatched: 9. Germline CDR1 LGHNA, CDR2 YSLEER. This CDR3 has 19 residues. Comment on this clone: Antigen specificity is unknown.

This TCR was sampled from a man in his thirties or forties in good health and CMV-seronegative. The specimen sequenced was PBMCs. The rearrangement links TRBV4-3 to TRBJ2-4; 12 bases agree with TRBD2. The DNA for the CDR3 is TGCGCCAGCAGCCAAGACCCTCTAGCGGGGGGGCCCGGCAAAAACATTCAGTACTTC. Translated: CASSQDPLAGGPGKNIQYF.